A single sample gave rise to the 5 T cell receptor beta chains below, sequenced in a study of cytomegalovirus exposure and HLA in healthy donors. The PCR employed 60 Vbeta primers together with 13 Jbeta primers. Clones were read by immunoSEQ multiplex PCR, and TCRdb kept only the in-frame ones, dropping some. The sample has about 130,000 clones, 65% to 80% seen once. Sequenced input: PBMCs. The origin of the receptors is a man aged 35-49 years in good health and CMV-seronegative.

The chain couples TRBV9 to TRBJ2-1; 7 bases match TRBD2. From germline, CDR1 is SGDLS and CDR2 YYNGEE. The CDR3 is 15 residues long. V trimming: 0 bases; J trimming: 7 bases; junction bases outside the gene matches: 7. CDR3 nucleotide sequence: TGTGCCAGCAGCGTAGGCGGGAGAAATGTGAATGAGCAGTTCTTC. Translating it yields CASSVGGRNVNEQFF.

DNA for the CDR3: TGTGCCAGCAGCCGACAGGGCGGTCGCTCCTACAATGAGCAGTTCTTC. Its protein product is CASSRQGGRSYNEQFF. The rearrangement uses TRBV2 and TRBJ2-1, with TRBD1 matching 7 bases. The CDR3 is 16 amino acids. Per the germline V gene, CDR1 is SNHLY and CDR2 is FYNNEI. Trimming cost V 6 bases and J 0 bases; bases outside gene matches: 8. Drawing the rest from reference TRBV2 and TRBJ2-1, the complete variable domain is EPEVTQTPSHQVTQMGQEVILRCVPISNHLYFYWYRQILGQKVEFLVSFYNNEISEKSEIFDDQFSVERPDGSNFTLKIRSTKLEDSAMYFCASSRQGGRSYNEQFFGPGTRLTVL.

V and J are TRBV5-1 and TRBJ2-5; weak D call: TRBD2 (6 bases). Germline V gives CDR1 SGHRS, CDR2 YFSETQ. The CDR3 runs to 20 residues. Trimming removed 2 bases from V and 2 bases from J, with 28 bases in between. The CDR3 DNA follows: TGCGCCAGCAGCTTCGGGTGGTTTGGCGGGACGCCGACGGGACAAGAGACCCAGTACTTC. Translating gives CASSFGWFGGTPTGQETQYF.

This clone was picked up a small number of times. The V call is TRBV6-1, the J call TRBJ2-4; a weak D match, TRBD2 (5 bases). The ends were cut back, 3 bases at V and 0 bases at J, with 9 bases in the middle. The germline V gene encodes CDR1 MNHNS and CDR2 SASEGT. The CDR3 is 15 amino acids. CDR3 coding DNA: TGTGCCAGCAGTGAGGACTCCTTAGCCAAAAACATTCAGTACTTC. Protein product: CASSEDSLAKNIQYF.

This chain joins TRBV7-2 and TRBJ2-5; 7 bases are shared with TRBD2. There are 16 residues in the CDR3. V lost 5 bases and J lost 1; bases outside the gene matches: 10. Germline values: CDR1 SGHTA, CDR2 FQGNSA. CDR3 DNA: TGTGCCAGCAGCGCTCCGGCGGGAGAGGTCCAAGAGACCCAGTACTTC. It codes for CASSAPAGEVQETQYF.